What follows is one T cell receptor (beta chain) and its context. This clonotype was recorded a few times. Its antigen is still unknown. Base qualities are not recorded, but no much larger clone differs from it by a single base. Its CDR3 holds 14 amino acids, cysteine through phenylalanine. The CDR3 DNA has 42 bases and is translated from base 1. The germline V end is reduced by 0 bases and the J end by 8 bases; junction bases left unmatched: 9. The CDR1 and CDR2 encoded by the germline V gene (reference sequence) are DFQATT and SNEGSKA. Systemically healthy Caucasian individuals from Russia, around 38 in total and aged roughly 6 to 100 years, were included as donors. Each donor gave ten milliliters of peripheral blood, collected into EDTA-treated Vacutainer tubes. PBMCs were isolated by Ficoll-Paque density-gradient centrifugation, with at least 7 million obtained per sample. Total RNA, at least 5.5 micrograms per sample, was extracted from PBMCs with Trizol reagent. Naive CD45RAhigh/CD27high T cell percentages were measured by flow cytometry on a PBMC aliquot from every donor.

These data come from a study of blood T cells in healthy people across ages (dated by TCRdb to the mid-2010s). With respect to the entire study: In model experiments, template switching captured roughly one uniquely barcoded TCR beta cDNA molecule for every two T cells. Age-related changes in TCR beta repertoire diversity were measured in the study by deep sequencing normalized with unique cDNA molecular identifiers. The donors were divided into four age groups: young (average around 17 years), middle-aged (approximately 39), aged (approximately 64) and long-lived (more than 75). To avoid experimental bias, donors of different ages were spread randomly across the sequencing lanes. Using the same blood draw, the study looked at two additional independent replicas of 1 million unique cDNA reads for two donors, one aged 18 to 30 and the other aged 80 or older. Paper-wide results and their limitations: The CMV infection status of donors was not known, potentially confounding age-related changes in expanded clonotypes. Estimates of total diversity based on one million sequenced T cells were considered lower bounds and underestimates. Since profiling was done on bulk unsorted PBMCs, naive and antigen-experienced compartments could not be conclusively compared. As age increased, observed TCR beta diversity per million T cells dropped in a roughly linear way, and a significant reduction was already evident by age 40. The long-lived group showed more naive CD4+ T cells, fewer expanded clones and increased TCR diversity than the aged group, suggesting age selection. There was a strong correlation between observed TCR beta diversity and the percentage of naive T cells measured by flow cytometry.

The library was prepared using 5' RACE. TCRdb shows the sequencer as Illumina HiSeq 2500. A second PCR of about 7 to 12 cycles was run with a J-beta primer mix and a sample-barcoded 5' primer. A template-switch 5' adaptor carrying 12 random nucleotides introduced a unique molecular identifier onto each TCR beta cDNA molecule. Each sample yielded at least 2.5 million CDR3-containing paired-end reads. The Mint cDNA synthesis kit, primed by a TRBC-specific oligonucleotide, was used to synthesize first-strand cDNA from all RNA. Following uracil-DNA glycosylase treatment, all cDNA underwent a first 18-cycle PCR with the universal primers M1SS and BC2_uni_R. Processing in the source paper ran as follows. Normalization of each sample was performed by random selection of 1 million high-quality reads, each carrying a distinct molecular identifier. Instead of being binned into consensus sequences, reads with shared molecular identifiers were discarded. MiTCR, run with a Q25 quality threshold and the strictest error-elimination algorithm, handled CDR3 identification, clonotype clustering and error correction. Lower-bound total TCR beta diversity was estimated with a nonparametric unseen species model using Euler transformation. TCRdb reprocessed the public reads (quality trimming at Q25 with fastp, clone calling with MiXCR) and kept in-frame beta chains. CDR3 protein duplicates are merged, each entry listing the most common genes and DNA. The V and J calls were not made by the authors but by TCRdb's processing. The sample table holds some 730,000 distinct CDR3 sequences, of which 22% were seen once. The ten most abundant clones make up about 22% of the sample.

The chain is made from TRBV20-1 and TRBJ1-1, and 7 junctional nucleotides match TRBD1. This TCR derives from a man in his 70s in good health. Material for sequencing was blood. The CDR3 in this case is CSARDPRGGGEAFF. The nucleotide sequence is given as TGCAGTGCTAGAGATCCGAGAGGGGGCGGGGAAGCTTTCTTT.